These 9 T cell receptor beta chains came from one sample sequenced in a study of T cells after yellow fever vaccination. TCRdb analysed the 5' RACE reads with MiXCR anew, one entry per CDR3 protein. This table has more than 110,000 distinct CDR3 sequences, 6.6% appearing once. The sequencing here drew on CD4+ T cells sorted from PBMCs, taken 10 days after the yellow fever booster vaccination. The receptors come from a man aged 25 to 40 who received the YFV17D yellow fever vaccine.

This clonotype showed up just a few times. V usage is TRBV6-5 and J usage is TRBJ2-2, with D possibly TRBD2 on 5 matching bases. The CDR3 covers 14 residues. The germline CDR1 and CDR2 sequences are MNHEY and SVGAGI. The V end was cut by 4 bases, the J end by 1 base, with 7 bases between. The CDR3 sequence is CASSWEMNTGELFF. Written as DNA, the CDR3 is TGTGCCAGCAGTTGGGAGATGAACACCGGGGAGCTGTTTTTT.

The gene calls are TRBV6-5 and TRBJ1-2, with TRBD1 matching over 7 bases. This CDR3 contains 13 residues. The J segment lost 4 bases and the V segment lost 2 bases, leaving 1 base of the junction unmatched. Germline V gene lookup returns CDR1 MNHEY and CDR2 SVGAGI. As DNA, the CDR3 is TGTGCCAGCAGTTACGGGACAGTCTATGGCTACACCTTC. It translates to CASSYGTVYGYTF.

This clonotype was recorded at least ten times. J is TRBJ2-2 and V is TRBV5-1; D possibly corresponds to TRBD2 (6 bases). CDR1 and CDR2 (germline): SGHRS, YFSETQ. The CDR3 runs to 14 residues. The V end was cut by 4 bases, the J end by 6 bases, with 13 bases between. As DNA, the CDR3 is TGCGCCAGCAGCCTTCAACTAGCTGCCGGGGAGCTGTTTTTT. Amino acid sequence: CASSLQLAAGELFF.

This clonotype came up many times. CDR3 in DNA: TGCGCCAGCACCTTACTTAGTAACCCCTACAATGAGCAGTTCTTC. It specifies CASTLLSNPYNEQFF. This sequence joins TRBV5-1 and TRBJ2-1; D remains ambiguous. V was cut by 6 bases and J by 2 bases, with 15 bases left in between. This CDR3 is 15 amino acids long. CDR1 and CDR2 (germline): SGHRS, YFSETQ. Drawing the rest from reference TRBV5-1 and TRBJ2-1, the complete variable domain is KAGVTQTPRYLIKTRGQQVTLSCSPISGHRSVSWYQQTPGQGLQFLFEYFSETQRNKGNFPGRFSGRQFSNSRSEMNVSTLELGDSALYLCASTLLSNPYNEQFFGPGTRLTVL.

This clonotype has more than one count but fewer than ten. The chain couples TRBV5-4 to TRBJ2-1, with TRBD1 matching 7 bases. The V gene end was trimmed by 4 bases and the J gene end by 12 bases; junction bases not matched to a gene: 7. This CDR3 has 12 residues. Per the germline V gene, CDR1 is SGHNT and CDR2 is YYREEE (reference sequence). The CDR3 is CASSQDRVMQFF. The CDR3 nucleotides are TGTGCCAGCAGCCAAGACAGGGTGATGCAGTTCTTC.

The chain joins TRBV23-1 to TRBJ2-3; 12 bases align to TRBD1. TRBV23-1 is flagged as an ORF with uncertain function. The V and J ends lost 8 bases and 1 base, in that order; junction bases with no gene match: 13. The CDR3 is made up of 18 amino acids. The CDR3 loop reads CASGRGGTGGYGTDTQYF. The CDR3 nucleotides read TGCGCCAGCGGACGAGGGGGGACAGGGGGCTATGGCACAGATACGCAGTATTTT.

This clonotype has ten or more counts. V gene TRBV2 combines with J gene TRBJ2-7, with TRBD1 matching 10 bases. Germline loops: CDR1 SNHLY, CDR2 FYNNEI. The CDR3 is 15 amino acids. J was trimmed by 3 bases and V by 7 bases; bases with no gene match: 9. The CDR3 reads CASTLGQGGNYEQYF. CDR3 coding DNA: TGTGCCAGCACCCTCGGACAGGGGGGAAACTACGAGCAGTACTTC.

At least ten counts were recorded for this clonotype. The CDR3 protein is CSVRIVGETQYF. The DNA of the CDR3 is TGCAGCGTTAGGATAGTTGGGGAGACCCAGTACTTC. The chain carries TRBV29-1 and TRBJ2-5; unclear D gene. Germline loops: CDR1 SQVTM, CDR2 ANQGSEA. The CDR3 contains 12 residues. Trimming cost V 5 bases and J 5 bases, with 12 bases left between them. Using reference TRBV29-1 and TRBJ2-5 for the parts outside the CDR3, the full variable domain is SAVISQKPSRDICQRGTSLTIQCQVDSQVTMMFWYRQQPGQSLTLIATANQGSEATYESGFVIDKFPISRPNLTFSTLTVSNMSPEDSSIYLCSVRIVGETQYFGPGTRLLVL.

This clonotype came up many times. The J gene is TRBJ2-1, the V gene TRBV5-6, with TRBD1 as a possible D gene (6 bases). Trimming left V 3 bases short and J 9 bases short, with 25 bases between. Looked up from germline, CDR1 is SGHDT and CDR2 is YYEEEE. This CDR3 has 17 residues. The CDR3 protein is CASSSETYRVGGSEQFF. The CDR3, as DNA: TGTGCCAGCAGCTCCGAAACCTACAGGGTAGGTGGTTCTGAGCAGTTCTTC.